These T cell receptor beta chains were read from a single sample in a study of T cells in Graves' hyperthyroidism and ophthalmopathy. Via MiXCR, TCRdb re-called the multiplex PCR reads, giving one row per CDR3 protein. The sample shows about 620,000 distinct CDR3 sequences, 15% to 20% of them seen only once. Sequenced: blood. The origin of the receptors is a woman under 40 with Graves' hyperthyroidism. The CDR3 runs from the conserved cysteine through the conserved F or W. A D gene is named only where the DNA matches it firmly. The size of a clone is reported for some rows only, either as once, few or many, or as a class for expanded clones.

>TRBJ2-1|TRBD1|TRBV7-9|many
TGTGCCAGCAGCTTGGACAGGGGCGGGAGCTCCTACAATGAGCAGTTCTTC
CASSLDRGGSSYNEQFF
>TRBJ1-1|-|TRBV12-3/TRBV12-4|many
TGTGCCAGCAGTTTAGAGGGGCTGGGAGCTTTCTTT
CASSLEGLGAFF
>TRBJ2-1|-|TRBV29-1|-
TGCAGCGGGCCGGGCAGGACGCACAATGAGCAGTTCTTC
CSGPGRTHNEQFF
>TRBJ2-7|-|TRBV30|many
TGTGCCTGGAGTGTACACGGCAGGGGCTACGAGCAGTACTTC
CAWSVHGRGYEQYF
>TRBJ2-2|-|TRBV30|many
TGTGCCTGGAGTGTTAGGCGGGCCGGGGAGCTGTTTTTT
CAWSVRRAGELFF
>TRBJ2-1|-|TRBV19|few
TGTGCCAGTAGTACGGGACCATTGGGCGGAACGGAGCAGTTCTTC
CASSTGPLGGTEQFF
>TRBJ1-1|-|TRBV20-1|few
TGCAGTGCTGCCCTCGGGGGTAACACTGAAGCTTTCTTT
CSAALGGNTEAFF
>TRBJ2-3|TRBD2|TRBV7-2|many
TGTGCCAGCAGCTTGGATAGGGCGGGAGTATCGGATACGCAGTATTTT
CASSLDRAGVSDTQYF
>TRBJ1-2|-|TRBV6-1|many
TGTGCCAGCAGGCCGGGACCTTCAAACTATGGCTACACCTTC
CASRPGPSNYGYTF
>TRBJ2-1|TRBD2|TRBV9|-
TGTGCCAGCAGCGCCAGCCCGTTAGCGGGAGGGTACAATGAGCAGTTCTTC
CASSASPLAGGYNEQFF
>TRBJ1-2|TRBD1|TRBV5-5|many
TGTGCCAGCAGCTTTCGGGACAGGGATGGCTACACCTTC
CASSFRDRDGYTF
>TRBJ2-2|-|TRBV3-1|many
TGTGCCAGCAGCCAAGTCTACACCGGGGAGCTGTTTTTT
CASSQVYTGELFF
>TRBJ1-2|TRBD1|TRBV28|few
TGTGCCAGCAGGCCTTACAGGGGGCTGGATGGCTACACCTTC
CASRPYRGLDGYTF
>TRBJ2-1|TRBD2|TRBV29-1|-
TGCAGCGTGATAAAACGACTAGCGGGGGGTGAGCAGTTCTTC
CSVIKRLAGGEQFF
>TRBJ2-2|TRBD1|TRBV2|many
TGTGCCAGCAGGAGGACAGGATCGAACACCGGGGAGCTGTTTTTT
CASRRTGSNTGELFF
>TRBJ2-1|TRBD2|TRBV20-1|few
TGCAGTGCTAGAGGCCTAGCGGGCCACAATGAGCAGTTCTTC
CSARGLAGHNEQFF
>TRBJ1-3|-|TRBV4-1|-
TGCGCCAGCAGCCAAGGAACAATAGCCCCCTCTGGAAACACCATATATTTT
CASSQGTIAPSGNTIYF
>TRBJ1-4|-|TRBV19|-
TGTGCCAGTAGTTTTAGACGGAGGCCACTAACTCCTGTCGCGCCTAAGAATGAAAAACTGTTTTTT
CASSFRRRPLTPVAPKNEKLFF
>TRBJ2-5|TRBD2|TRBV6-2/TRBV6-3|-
TGTGCCAGCGAGGGGTGGAAACTAGCGGACCAAGAGACCCAGTACTTC
CASEGWKLADQETQYF
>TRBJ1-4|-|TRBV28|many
TGTGCCAGCAGTTTTATAGCAGGGACTAATGAAAAACTGTTTTTT
CASSFIAGTNEKLFF
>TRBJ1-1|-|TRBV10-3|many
TGTGCCATCAGTGAGTGGAGTACTGAAGCTTTCTTT
CAISEWSTEAFF
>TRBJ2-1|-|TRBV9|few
TGTGCCAGCAGCGCTGTCGGGGATGAGCAGTTCTTC
CASSAVGDEQFF
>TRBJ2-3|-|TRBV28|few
TGTGCCAGCAGTGAAGGGGTAGATTCAGATACGCAGTATTTT
CASSEGVDSDTQYF
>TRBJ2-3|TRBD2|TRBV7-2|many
TGTGCCAGCAGCTTAGCGCGTGCGCGGGAGAGGTCAGATACGCAGTATTTT
CASSLARARERSDTQYF
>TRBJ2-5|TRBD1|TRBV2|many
TGTGCCAGCAGTGGGGACAGTTGGCAGGAGACCCAGTACTTC
CASSGDSWQETQYF